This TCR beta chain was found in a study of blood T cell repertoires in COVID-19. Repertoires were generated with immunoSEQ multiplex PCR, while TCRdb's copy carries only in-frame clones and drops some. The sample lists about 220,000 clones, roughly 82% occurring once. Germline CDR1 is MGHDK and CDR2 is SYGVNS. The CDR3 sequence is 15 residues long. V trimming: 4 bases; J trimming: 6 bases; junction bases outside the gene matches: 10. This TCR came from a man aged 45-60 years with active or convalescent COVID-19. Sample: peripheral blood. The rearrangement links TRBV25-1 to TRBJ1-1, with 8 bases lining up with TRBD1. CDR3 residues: CASSAHRGGTAEAFF. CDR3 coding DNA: TGTGCCAGCAGTGCGCACAGGGGGGGAACGGCTGAAGCTTTCTTT.